The rows below give T cell receptor beta chains drawn from one sample of a study of blood T cell repertoires in COVID-19. Method: immunoSEQ multiplex PCR; TCRdb's copy keeps in-frame clones and lacks some. The table has about 54,000 clones, approximately 90% seen once. The sequencing sample was made of peripheral blood. The receptors were gathered from a human donor in a cohort sampled during active COVID-19. The conserved cysteine and the conserved F or W are not part of the CDR3 here.

j_call,v_call,cdr3_aa
TRBJ1-1,TRBV2,ASRVGLNTEAF
TRBJ2-7,TRBV5-6,ASSGGTQRPY
TRBJ2-1,TRBV3-1/TRBV3-2,ASSQLLGRGRHNEQF
TRBJ1-2,TRBV24-1,ATSVGGGDYGYT
TRBJ1-6,TRBV15,ATSRDRATGGRSPLH
TRBJ2-7,TRBV18,ASSTQGVITYEQY
TRBJ2-5,TRBV19,ASSWAGQETQY
TRBJ2-2,TRBV13,ASSLAVPRGNTGELF
TRBJ2-1,TRBV7-8,ASSLNPGTSNEQF
TRBJ2-1,TRBV3-1/TRBV3-2,ASSQGRSSLEQF
TRBJ2-6,TRBV5-6,ASRMRSGANVLT
TRBJ2-4,TRBV9,ASSVGTSTKNIQY
TRBJ1-1,TRBV29-1,SVIPLKDSNTEAF
TRBJ1-5,TRBV28,ASSSAQDSNQPQH
TRBJ2-1,TRBV28,ASREWLRLDIYNEQF
TRBJ2-3,TRBV5-1,ASSLGGLSTDTQY
TRBJ1-5,TRBV18,ASSPNSNQPQH
TRBJ2-2,TRBV5-1,ASTGTSGRVTGELF
TRBJ2-1,TRBV5-5,ASSFETGGYNEQF